This passage covers 11 T cell receptor beta chains from one sample sequenced in a study of T cells in Graves' hyperthyroidism and ophthalmopathy. Regions amplified from RNA transcripts were the TCR beta CDR3 regions. A first-round RT-PCR of the TCR CDR3 used the HTBI primer set. TCRdb ran MiXCR on the multiplex PCR reads and lists one entry per CDR3 protein. In the table there are a few hundred thousand distinct CDR3 sequences, 15% to 18% of which are singletons. Sequenced sample: blood. Every receptor here comes from a woman between 18 and 30 years old with Graves' hyperthyroidism that later progressed to Graves' ophthalmopathy.

This chain links TRBV9 with TRBJ2-2; weak D call: TRBD2 (6 bases). The V gene lost 0 bases and the J gene lost 7 bases, with 10 bases spanning the gap. CDR1 and CDR2 from the germline V gene are SGDLS and YYNGEE. This CDR3 is built from 14 residues. CDR3 DNA: TGTGCCAGCAGCGTAGCGGGAGCGGACGGGGAGCTGTTTTTT. Its protein is CASSVAGADGELFF.

A note on this clonotype: A much larger clone differs by one base, so this may be a read error. The chain carries TRBV5-1 and TRBJ2-1, with TRBD1 matching over 7 bases. Germline assignment: CDR1 SGHRS and CDR2 YFSETQ. The CDR3 consists of 17 residues. The CDR3 DNA reads TGCGCCAGCAGCTTATCGCCCGAGACAGGGCGGTACAATGAGCAGTCCTTC. Its protein is CASSLSPETGRYNEQSF.

This clonotype has a count of ten or more. The chain has TRBV24-1 and TRBJ2-1; D may be TRBD2 (6 bases). CDR1 is KGHDR, CDR2 SFDVKD, per germline. This CDR3 is 15 amino acids long. The V end was cut by 3 bases, the J end by 4 bases, with 12 bases between. For the CDR3, the DNA is TGTGCCACCAGTGATGGGGGACTCCGTTACAATGAGCAGTTCTTC. Translated: CATSDGGLRYNEQFF.

The table lists this clonotype with many counts. The CDR3 loop reads CAWSQGQFNYGYTF. CDR3 DNA sequence: TGTGCCTGGAGTCAAGGACAGTTTAACTATGGCTACACCTTC. The chain joins TRBV30 to TRBJ1-2, with D tentatively TRBD1 (6 bases). Trimming cost V 2 bases and J 1 base, with 11 bases left between them. This CDR3 region has 14 residues. Germline V gene data show CDR1 as GTSNPN and CDR2 as SVGIG (reference sequence). The whole variable domain, remainder taken from reference TRBV30 and TRBJ1-2, is SQTIHQWPATLVQPVGSPLSLECTVEGTSNPNLYWYRQAAGRGLQLLFYSVGIGQISSEVPQNLSASRPQDRQFILSSKKLLLSDSGFYLCAWSQGQFNYGYTFGSGTRLTVV.

As to this clonotype: At one end the junction does not follow the germline gene, possibly because of a read error. The J gene is TRBJ2-1, the V gene TRBV9, with a weak D call TRBD2 (5 bases). The CDR3 has 15 amino acids. Germline CDR1 SGDLS, CDR2 YYNGEE. The CDR3 sequence: CASSPTRLSYNEQFF. In DNA, the CDR3 is TGTGCCAGCAGCCCTACTAGGTTATCCTATAATGAGCAGTTCTTC.

This clonotype was seen repeatedly, ten times or more. The gene calls are TRBV15 and TRBJ1-6; 7 bases fit TRBD1. V lost 4 bases, J lost 8 bases, and 8 bases stayed unmatched. The CDR3 loop spans 15 amino acids. Germline V gives CDR1 LNHNV, CDR2 YYDKDF (reference sequence). CDR3 sequence (DNA): TGTGCCACCAGCACTGAAGACAGGGTTGATTCACCCCTCCACTTT. Translation: CATSTEDRVDSPLHF.

This chain links TRBV29-1 with TRBJ2-5, with 8 bases that match TRBD1. This CDR3 contains 13 residues. The J segment lost 5 bases and the V segment lost 2 bases, leaving 4 bases of the junction unmatched. From germline, CDR1 is SQVTM and CDR2 ANQGSEA. The CDR3 coding sequence is TGCAGCGTTGAACAGGGGGCTATGGAGACCCAGTACTTC. Protein sequence: CSVEQGAMETQYF.

The chain is built from TRBV19 and TRBJ2-1; 9 bases line up with TRBD2. The germline gives CDR1 LNHDA, CDR2 SQIVND (reference sequence). V was clipped by 6 bases and J by 7 bases; unmatched bases: 7. This CDR3 has 14 residues. CDR3: CASRLSGSINEQFF. CDR3 bases: TGTGCCAGTAGGCTTAGCGGGAGCATAAATGAGCAGTTCTTC.

CDR3 protein: CATRGNFYNEQFF. The CDR3 nucleotides are TGTGCCACCAGGGGGAATTTCTACAATGAGCAGTTCTTC. The V call is TRBV24-1, the J call TRBJ2-1; the D is unclear. The germline gives CDR1 KGHDR, CDR2 SFDVKD. The CDR3 is made up of 13 amino acids. V lost 7 bases, J lost 3 bases, and 9 bases lay in between.

This clonotype was counted at least ten times. The V call is TRBV30, the J call TRBJ1-1; TRBD1 is a possible D gene (5 bases). CDR1 and CDR2 from the germline V gene are GTSNPN and SVGIG (reference sequence). CDR3 length: 13 amino acids. With 0 bases removed from V and 8 bases from J, the gap between germline ends came to 13 bases. In DNA, the CDR3 is TGTGCCTGGAGTGTACTACAGGCGAGGGAAGCTTTCTTT. It codes for CAWSVLQAREAFF.

In this sample, this clonotype turned up many times. The chain carries TRBV28 and TRBJ2-3; 8 bases fit TRBD2. In germline, CDR1 is MDHEN, CDR2 SYDVKM. The trim removed 6 bases at V and 6 bases at J, leaving 11 bases unmatched. The length of the CDR3 is 15 residues. The CDR3 here is CASSPLAGGTDTQYF. CDR3 in DNA: TGTGCCAGCAGCCCGCTGGCGGGAGGAACGGATACGCAGTATTTT.